The rows below give T cell receptor beta chains drawn from one sample of a study of cytomegalovirus exposure and HLA in healthy donors. Clones were read by immunoSEQ multiplex PCR, and TCRdb kept only the in-frame ones, dropping some. This table holds some 150,000 clones, 80% to 85% found once. Sequenced material: PBMCs. These receptor sequences come from a woman aged 50 to 65 in good health and CMV-seropositive. The CDR3 runs from the conserved cysteine through the conserved F or W. Each record gives: D gene, J gene, clone size, V gene, CDR3 protein, CDR3 DNA. D genes are given only for firm matches. A clone size is listed for some rows: how often the clone was seen (once, few, many), or a class if it is expanded.

D: -; J: TRBJ2-7; size: once; V: TRBV7-2; CDR3: CASSLTAYSYEQYF; DNA: TGTGCCAGCAGCTTGACTGCGTACTCCTACGAGCAGTACTTC
D: TRBD1; J: TRBJ1-3; size: -; V: TRBV7-3; CDR3: CASGDSSGNTIYF; DNA: TGTGCCAGTGGGGACAGCTCTGGAAACACCATATATTTT
D: -; J: TRBJ1-3; size: few; V: TRBV25-1; CDR3: CASSEQTEENTIYF; DNA: TGTGCCAGCAGTGAACAAACAGAAGAAAACACCATATATTTT
D: -; J: TRBJ1-2; size: -; V: TRBV7-8; CDR3: CASSRLQGRARYGYTF; DNA: TGTGCCAGCAGCCGCCTTCAAGGGAGGGCCCGATATGGCTACACCTTC
D: -; J: TRBJ2-5; size: -; V: TRBV4-3; CDR3: CASSQDLEEEQYF; DNA: TGCGCCAGCAGCCAAGATCTCGAGGAAGAGCAGTACTTC
D: -; J: TRBJ1-4; size: -; V: TRBV10-3; CDR3: CAISEAGVDEKLFF; DNA: TGTGCCATCAGTGAAGCAGGGGTTGATGAAAAACTGTTTTTT
D: -; J: TRBJ2-2; size: -; V: TRBV10-3; CDR3: CAISGVAGNTGELFF; DNA: TGTGCCATCAGTGGGGTGGCAGGGAACACCGGGGAGCTGTTTTTT
D: -; J: TRBJ2-7; size: -; V: TRBV18; CDR3: CASSPTGYEQYF; DNA: TGTGCCAGCTCACCTACAGGGTACGAGCAGTACTTC
D: -; J: TRBJ2-2; size: -; V: TRBV5-1; CDR3: CASSLTGNTGELFF; DNA: TGCGCCAGCAGCTTGACAGGGAACACCGGGGAGCTGTTTTTT
D: -; J: TRBJ2-3; size: -; V: TRBV5-1; CDR3: CASSLTTGTDTQYF; DNA: TGCGCCAGCAGCCTTACGACAGGCACAGATACGCAGTATTTT
D: -; J: TRBJ2-5; size: -; V: TRBV27; CDR3: CASSTREPQETQYF; DNA: TGTGCCAGCAGTACCCGGGAGCCCCAAGAGACCCAGTACTTC
D: -; J: TRBJ2-2; size: -; V: TRBV18; CDR3: CASCWRELNTGELFF; DNA: TGTGCCAGCTGCTGGCGGGAATTGAACACCGGGGAGCTGTTTTTT
D: -; J: TRBJ2-6; size: -; V: TRBV7-2; CDR3: CAAGGSSGANVLTF; DNA: TGTGCCGCAGGGGGGAGTTCTGGGGCCAACGTCCTGACTTTC
D: TRBD1; J: TRBJ1-6; size: -; V: TRBV7-3; CDR3: CASSLRQGSPLHF; DNA: TGTGCCAGCAGCTTACGACAGGGATCACCCCTCCACTTT
D: TRBD2; J: TRBJ2-3; size: -; V: TRBV5-1; CDR3: CASSPGLAGPSADTQYF; DNA: TGCGCCAGCAGTCCGGGACTAGCGGGGCCTAGCGCAGATACGCAGTATTTT
D: -; J: TRBJ1-1; size: -; V: TRBV5-8; CDR3: CASSWQLNTEAFF; DNA: TGTGCCAGCAGCTGGCAACTGAACACTGAAGCTTTCTTT
D: -; J: TRBJ2-5; size: -; V: TRBV9; CDR3: CASSLGALETQYF; DNA: TGTGCCAGCAGCCTAGGAGCCCTCGAGACCCAGTACTTC
D: TRBD2; J: TRBJ2-7; size: -; V: TRBV9; CDR3: CASSEGGSSWADEQYF; DNA: TGTGCCAGCAGCGAGGGAGGGAGTAGTTGGGCGGACGAGCAGTACTTC
D: TRBD1; J: TRBJ2-1; size: -; V: TRBV20-1; CDR3: CSVSTGTDSLF; DNA: TGCAGTGTTTCAACCGGGACAGATTCTCTCTTC
D: -; J: TRBJ1-2; size: -; V: TRBV18; CDR3: CASSQGTTFYTF; DNA: TGTGCCAGCTCACAAGGCACGACATTCTACACCTTC
D: TRBD2; J: TRBJ2-3; size: -; V: TRBV28; CDR3: CASSLAGVADTQYF; DNA: TGTGCCAGCAGTCTAGCGGGAGTGGCAGATACGCAGTATTTT
D: -; J: TRBJ1-3; size: -; V: TRBV27; CDR3: CASSLDRGNTIYF; DNA: TGTGCCAGCAGTTTAGACAGGGGAAACACCATATATTTT
D: -; J: TRBJ1-1; size: once; V: TRBV7-2; CDR3: CASSLRQNTEAFF; DNA: TGTGCCAGCAGCTTACGACAGAACACTGAAGCTTTCTTT
D: TRBD1; J: TRBJ1-4; size: -; V: TRBV28; CDR3: CASRGRTGSNEKLFF; DNA: TGTGCCAGCAGGGGGCGGACAGGGTCTAATGAAAAACTGTTTTTT
D: TRBD2; J: TRBJ2-1; size: -; V: TRBV2; CDR3: CASSDPSGTGYNEQFF; DNA: TGTGCCAGCAGTGATCCGAGCGGGACCGGCTACAATGAGCAGTTCTTC
D: -; J: TRBJ2-5; size: -; V: TRBV5-1; CDR3: CASSLVGSDSGETQYF; DNA: TGCGCCAGCAGCTTGGTCGGGTCTGATTCGGGGGAGACCCAGTACTTC
D: -; J: TRBJ1-5; size: -; V: TRBV28; CDR3: CASSQRSNQPQHF; DNA: TGTGCCAGCAGTCAACGGAGCAATCAGCCCCAGCATTTT
D: TRBD1; J: TRBJ2-4; size: once; V: TRBV28; CDR3: CASSFLYFPGQGLLAKNIQYF; DNA: TGTGCCAGCAGTTTCCTATACTTTCCGGGACAGGGGCTTTTAGCCAAAAACATTCAGTACTTC
D: -; J: TRBJ2-5; size: -; V: TRBV2; CDR3: CATQGGGGETQYF; DNA: TGTGCCACTCAAGGGGGGGGCGGGGAGACCCAGTACTTC
D: TRBD2; J: TRBJ2-7; size: -; V: TRBV5-8; CDR3: CASSVLAGLYEQYF; DNA: TGTGCCAGCAGCGTACTAGCGGGCCTCTACGAGCAGTACTTC
D: TRBD2; J: TRBJ2-3; size: -; V: TRBV4-3; CDR3: CASSQKRGGPDTQYF; DNA: TGCGCCAGCAGCCAAAAGCGGGGGGGGCCAGATACGCAGTATTTT
D: TRBD1; J: TRBJ1-5; size: -; V: TRBV7-2; CDR3: CASSPGQGGQPQHF; DNA: TGTGCCAGCAGCCCAGGACAGGGGGGTCAGCCCCAGCATTTT
D: -; J: TRBJ2-1; size: -; V: TRBV6-5; CDR3: CASSSGYNEQFF; DNA: TGTGCCAGCAGTAGCGGATACAATGAGCAGTTCTTC
D: TRBD1; J: TRBJ2-5; size: -; V: TRBV7-9; CDR3: CASSRKPGQGAKQYF; DNA: TGTGCCAGCAGTAGAAAACCGGGACAGGGGGCGAAGCAGTACTTC
D: -; J: TRBJ1-5; size: -; V: TRBV5-5; CDR3: CASSLWGRGQPQHF; DNA: TGTGCCAGCAGCTTGTGGGGCAGGGGTCAGCCCCAGCATTTT
D: TRBD2; J: TRBJ2-1; size: -; V: TRBV7-2; CDR3: CASSFSGGKSKFF; DNA: TGTGCCAGCAGCTTTAGCGGGGGGAAATCGAAATTCTTC
D: TRBD1; J: TRBJ1-2; size: -; V: TRBV4-1; CDR3: CASSQEPQDRDGYTF; DNA: TGCGCCAGCAGCCAAGAGCCTCAGGACAGGGACGGCTACACCTTC
D: TRBD1; J: TRBJ1-2; size: -; V: TRBV6-1; CDR3: CASSEGADRDGYTF; DNA: TGTGCCAGCAGTGAAGGGGCCGACAGGGATGGCTACACCTTC
D: -; J: TRBJ1-1; size: -; V: TRBV7-2; CDR3: CASRDQANTEAFF; DNA: TGTGCCAGCAGAGACCAGGCGAACACTGAAGCTTTCTTT
D: TRBD1; J: TRBJ2-5; size: -; V: TRBV30; CDR3: CACMEQGRQETQYF; DNA: TGTGCCTGCATGGAACAGGGGCGGCAAGAGACCCAGTACTTC
D: TRBD1; J: TRBJ1-1; size: -; V: TRBV29-1; CDR3: CSVQGALNTEAFF; DNA: TGCAGCGTCCAGGGGGCGTTGAACACTGAAGCTTTCTTT